This T cell receptor beta chain was sequenced in a study of blood T cell repertoires in COVID-19 (TCRdb year 2020). Regarding the complete study: Samples from collaborators originated in the United States, Italy and Spain and spanned both the acute and convalescent phases of COVID-19. The prospective study material was composed of cDNA or gDNA derived from T cells, B-cell-depleted T cells, or PBMCs. Deeply sampled blood TCRbeta repertoires from subjects exposed to, actively infected with, or recovered from COVID-19 were included in the dataset. The repertoires were made available in a free public database intended to serve as a resource for research on the immune response to SARS-CoV-2. The samples were drawn from the first 160 participants of the ongoing ImmuneRACE study and from over 950 subjects provided by 6 global collaborators. Sample metadata almost always included a de-identified subject ID, COVID-19 status, age in years and sex. HLA class I and class II types, where available, came from metadata supplied by the sample provider rather than from assay-based typing.

TCRbeta CDR3 regions were amplified from genomic DNA using the immunoSEQ Assay, a bias-controlled multiplex PCR. The authors processed their data as follows. The number of nucleated cells in each sample was estimated by amplification of reference gene primers within the assay. Sequence reads were collapsed and filtered to measure the absolute abundance of every unique TCRbeta CDR3 rearrangement. For each sample, productive Simpson clonality was calculated by taking the square root of Simpson's diversity index across productive rearrangements. What TCRdb holds here is the immuneACCESS table cut down to in-frame rearrangements. Part of the clones is not present; checked against another copy, under half of the missing clones reflect an unresolved V gene, and the others are unexplained. V, J and clone size are taken as reported in that table, and D and trimming were inferred from the DNA itself. In this sample the table shows 120,000 or so clones, roughly nine tenths of which occur a single time. The ten largest account for 6% to 9.5% of the sample.

Trimming takes 6 bases off V and 5 bases off J; junction bases not matched to a gene: 8. CDR1 MNHEY and CDR2 SVGAGI are derived from the germline V gene. Inclusive of the bounding cysteine and phenylalanine, the CDR3 is 15 residues long. Only the CDR3 region is kept as DNA, spanning 45 bases read in frame from base 1. Broad study findings and their caveats: The quantity of clinical and demographic metadata differed by source and by participant and was supplied without curation.

A second Seattle source provided samples from volunteer blood donors who had recovered from COVID-19. The collaborating institutions used their own protocols to collect whole blood in K2EDTA tubes. For TCRbeta analysis, collaborator samples were shipped as frozen whole blood, as isolated PBMCs, or as DNA extracted from either sample type. Note on this clone: Its antigen specificity is not known. No per-base quality is available; no much larger clone lies one base away.

The source of this sequence is a man between 70 and 80 years old who had recovered from COVID-19. This chain joins TRBV6-5 to TRBJ2-7; the central 12 bases match TRBD1. The specimen was peripheral blood. CDR3 reads: CASRARDRGLNEQYF. The DNA reads TGTGCCAGCAGAGCCCGGGACAGGGGGCTGAACGAGCAGTACTTC.